The 5 T cell receptor beta chains listed next were all sequenced from one sample in a study of T cells after yellow fever vaccination. TCRdb passed the 5' RACE reads through MiXCR, listing each CDR3 protein once. The table records some 600,000 distinct CDR3 sequences, about a sixth of them present only once. The sequenced sample was PBMCs, obtained 5 days after the first yellow fever vaccination. These receptors all stem from a man younger than 35 who received the YFV17D yellow fever vaccine.

This clonotype was seen more than once but under ten times. The chain uses TRBV5-1 and TRBJ2-3, with D possibly being TRBD2 (6 bases). V was cut by 0 bases and J by 5 bases, with 16 bases left in between. Germline CDR1 reads SGHRS; CDR2 reads YFSETQ. This CDR3 has 16 amino acids. The CDR3 DNA reads as TGCGCCAGCAGCTTGGCCGGGGACTCATTAGGAGATACGCAGTATTTT. This sequence encodes CASSLAGDSLGDTQYF.

DNA for the CDR3: TGTGCCAGCAGCGCGGCCGGCTGGGTATCTGGGGCCAACGTCCTGACTTTC. Protein: CASSAAGWVSGANVLTF. The rearrangement links TRBV9 to TRBJ2-6; D is uncertain. Between the trimmed V and J ends, which lost 3 bases and 1 base, there was a span of 14 bases. In germline, CDR1 is SGDLS, CDR2 YYNGEE. The CDR3 is made up of 17 amino acids.

This clonotype was seen more than once but under ten times. The genes are TRBV7-8 and TRBJ2-5; the match to TRBD2 covers 8 bases. In germline, CDR1 is SGHVS, CDR2 FQNEAQ. The V segment lost 3 bases and the J segment 5 bases; nucleotides outside the gene matches: 8. The CDR3 runs 15 residues. The CDR3 region has the DNA TGTGCCAGCAGCTTTGACGGGGGGGCCGTGGAGACCCAGTACTTC. This encodes CASSFDGGAVETQYF.

This chain connects TRBV5-1 to TRBJ2-3; D might be TRBD1 (5 bases). The CDR3 has 14 amino acids. Germline V gene lookup returns CDR1 SGHRS and CDR2 YFSETQ. V lost 4 bases and J lost 4, with 13 bases in between. DNA of the CDR3: TGCGCCAGCAGCGAAGGGGCAGGATCAGATACGCAGTATTTT. This gives the protein CASSEGAGSDTQYF.

This clonotype was counted many times. This chain joins TRBV7-2 and TRBJ2-1; 9 nucleotides match TRBD1. The V gene end was trimmed by 3 bases and the J gene end by 12 bases; junction bases not matched to a gene: 6. In germline, CDR1 is SGHTA, CDR2 FQGNSA. CDR3 size: 13 residues. The CDR3 here is CASSLGQGRAQFF. For the CDR3, the DNA is TGTGCCAGCAGCTTGGGACAGGGTCGCGCGCAGTTCTTC.